This T cell receptor beta chain emerged from a study of cytomegalovirus exposure and HLA in healthy donors. Note on this clone: Different DNA sequences within this sample yield the same CDR3.

The CDR3 length is 13 residues. V lost 4 bases, J lost 2 bases, and 8 bases lay in between. Germline lookup yields CDR1 SGHTA and CDR2 FQGNSA. A multiplex PCR was run with 60 Vbeta primers and 13 Jbeta primers. TCRdb's table, derived via immunoSEQ multiplex PCR, lists solely in-frame clones and lacks some. Seen here are 150,000 to 200,000 clones, approximately 12% observed once, and the top ten hold 7.8%. V is TRBV7-2 and J is TRBJ2-5; D might be TRBD1 (6 bases). This sequence was found in a man aged 50-59 years in good health and CMV-seropositive. The sequencing input was PBMCs. The DNA of the CDR3 is TGTGCCAGCAGCTCCAGGGGACAAGAGACCCAGTACTTC. Amino acids: CASSSRGQETQYF.